The 21 T cell receptor beta chains below come from one sample, sequenced in a study of Ad26.COV2.S vaccination and SARS-CoV-2 variants. Data came from immunoSEQ multiplex PCR; TCRdb stores just in-frame clones and leaves some out. The data hold 350,000 to 500,000 clones, with about 91% observed a single time. Treatment of the sample: roughly 20 received Ad26.COV2.S at low or high dose, single or two shots; several received placebo; per-sample allocation not given. Specimens were obtained on day 63 following the first vaccine or placebo injection. The material sequenced was peripheral blood, taken in a trial of Ad26.COV2.S vaccine versus placebo. Receptors were obtained from a person between 18 and 65 years old who received the Ad26.COV2.S COVID-19 vaccine or a placebo.

This rearrangement joins TRBV18 to TRBJ2-2; 12 bases map to TRBD2. The CDR3 is 16 residues long. After removal of 3 bases from V and 5 bases from J, the junction contained 4 bases not matched to a gene. CDR1 KGHSH and CDR2 LQKENI come from the germline V gene. DNA for the CDR3: TGTGCCAGCTCACCGCCCGGGACTAGCGGGACCGGGGAGCTGTTTTTT. It yields the protein CASSPPGTSGTGELFF.

The chain's CDR3 is CASRQQGASYEQYF. DNA of the CDR3: TGTGCCAGCAGACAACAGGGGGCATCCTACGAGCAGTACTTC. This chain uses TRBV3-1 (or the pseudogene TRBV3-2) with TRBJ2-7, with TRBD1 identical over 9 bases. Germline CDR1 is LGHDT and CDR2 is YNNKEL (reference sequence). After removal of 6 bases from V and 1 base from J, the junction contained 4 bases not matched to a gene. This CDR3 is built from 14 residues.

The chain recombines TRBV18 with TRBJ2-7; the D is unclear. Per germline, CDR1 KGHSH and CDR2 LQKENI. The ends were cut back, 2 bases at V and 6 bases at J, with 8 bases in the middle. The CDR3 runs to 12 residues. The CDR3 DNA sequence: TGTGCCAGCTCACCAGAGACCATCGAGCAGTACTTC. Protein sequence: CASSPETIEQYF.

This clone turned up a few times. Other DNA sequences in this specimen translate into the identical CDR3. The V call is TRBV5-1, the J call TRBJ1-1; possibly TRBD1 for D (5 bases). V was trimmed by 0 bases and J by 0 bases, leaving 6 bases between them. The CDR3 has 14 amino acids. Germline V gives CDR1 SGHRS, CDR2 YFSETQ. CDR3: CASSLDRMNTEAFF. DNA of the CDR3: TGCGCCAGCAGCTTGGACAGGATGAACACTGAAGCTTTCTTT.

CDR3 nucleotides: TGTGCCAGCAGATCAGGGGGAGCCTACGAGCAGTACTTC. Its protein product is CASRSGGAYEQYF. This chain links TRBV28 with TRBJ2-7; 7 bases fit TRBD1. Per the germline V gene, CDR1 is MDHEN and CDR2 is SYDVKM. The CDR3 length is 13 residues. V lost 6 bases and J lost 2; bases outside the gene matches: 4.

The chain is built from TRBV29-1 and TRBJ1-1; maybe TRBD1 (6 bases). The length of the CDR3 is 13 residues. The germline V gene encodes CDR1 SQVTM and CDR2 ANQGSEA. V was shortened by 4 bases and J by 2 bases, with 11 bases between the two germline ends. The CDR3 bases are TGCAGCGTTGCAAGGACAGCAAACACTGAAGCTTTCTTT. Protein sequence: CSVARTANTEAFF. The variable domain in full, with the rest retrieved from reference TRBV29-1 and TRBJ1-1, is SAVISQKPSRDICQRGTSLTIQCQVDSQVTMMFWYRQQPGQSLTLIATANQGSEATYESGFVIDKFPISRPNLTFSTLTVSNMSPEDSSIYLCSVARTANTEAFFGQGTRLTVV.

The chain joins TRBV5-1 to TRBJ1-4; D perhaps matches TRBD1 (6 bases). In germline, CDR1 is SGHRS, CDR2 YFSETQ. The CDR3 contains 15 residues. Trimming cost V 1 base and J 7 bases, with 14 bases left between them. The DNA for the CDR3 is TGCGCCAGCAGCTTGTTGGGGGCGCGGGGTGAAAAACTGTTTTTT. This sequence encodes CASSLLGARGEKLFF.

The chain couples TRBV30 to TRBJ1-5; D is unresolved. The CDR3 is 14 residues long. Germline assignment: CDR1 GTSNPN and CDR2 SVGIG (reference sequence). V lost 0 bases and J 0 bases, leaving 6 bases between the germline ends. The DNA for the CDR3 is TGTGCCTGGAGTGTAGGGTATAGCAATCAGCCCCAGCATTTT. Its protein is CAWSVGYSNQPQHF.

The chain employs TRBV9 and TRBJ1-3, with 7 bases that match TRBD1. The CDR3 is 15 amino acids. Looked up from germline, CDR1 is SGDLS and CDR2 is YYNGEE. J lost 4 bases, V lost 5 bases, and 9 bases had no gene match. In DNA, the CDR3 is TGTGCCAGCAGTCGAACAGGGGAGAGGGGAAACACCATATATTTT. As protein: CASSRTGERGNTIYF.

The rearrangement uses TRBV18 and TRBJ2-3; D uncertain. The CDR3 has 14 residues. V lost 6 bases and J lost 0, with 10 bases in between. The germline V gene has CDR1 KGHSH and CDR2 LQKENI. CDR3 in DNA: TGTGCCAGCTCCCGGGCACGTAGCACAGATACGCAGTATTTT. Its protein is CASSRARSTDTQYF.

The count of this clone is one. J is TRBJ2-1 and V is TRBV7-3, with 14 bases fitting TRBD2. The CDR3 has 15 residues. Per the germline V gene, CDR1 is SGHTA and CDR2 is FQGTGA. With V trimmed by 5 bases and J by 6 bases, 3 bases remained unmatched. The CDR3 DNA sequence: TGTGCCAGCAGCCTCGGACTAGCGGGGGGCAATGAGCAGTTCTTC. This sequence encodes CASSLGLAGGNEQFF.

This rearrangement joins TRBV7-3 to TRBJ2-3, with D possibly being TRBD1 (5 bases). V lost 1 base and J lost 6, with 14 bases in between. Germline CDR1 and CDR2: SGHTA and FQGTGA. The CDR3 covers 15 residues. CDR3 coding DNA: TGTGCCAGCAGCTTAAGGCCTAGGGGTCCTGATACGCAGTATTTT. Its translation: CASSLRPRGPDTQYF.

The chain has TRBV7-9 and TRBJ2-2, with TRBD1 as a possible D gene (5 bases). Trimming took off 5 bases at V and 3 bases at J, with 16 bases between the two ends. This CDR3 comprises 16 residues. Germline loops: CDR1 SEHNR, CDR2 FQNEAQ (reference sequence). CDR3 sequence (DNA): TGTGCCAGCAGCCCCTTATGGCAGGGTGACACCGGGGAGCTGTTTTTT. Translating it yields CASSPLWQGDTGELFF.

In nucleotides, the CDR3 is TGCAGTGCTAGTAACAGAGGTTCACTAGCCAAAAACATTCAGTACTTC. Protein product: CSASNRGSLAKNIQYF. J is TRBJ2-4 and V is TRBV20-1; D is ambiguous. V was cut by 3 bases and J by 0 bases, with 15 bases left in between. The germline CDR1 and CDR2 sequences are DFQATT and SNEGSKA (reference sequence). The CDR3 has 16 amino acids.

This clone was counted a few times. The chain carries TRBV6-5 and TRBJ1-2, with a weak D call TRBD1 (6 bases). The CDR3 consists of 11 residues. The V end lost 6 bases, the J end lost 8 bases, and 10 bases lay between the germline ends. Germline values: CDR1 MNHEY, CDR2 SVGAGI. CDR3 sequence reads: CASRQGLGYTF. CDR3 coding DNA: TGTGCCAGCAGACAGGGTCTAGGCTACACCTTC.

This clone was observed once. The same CDR3 arises from other DNA sequences in this sample as well. The V call is TRBV9, the J call TRBJ2-1; a weak D match, TRBD2 (6 bases). The CDR3 runs 15 residues. The germline V gene encodes CDR1 SGDLS and CDR2 YYNGEE. V was pared by 6 bases and J by 0 bases, with 13 bases between. The DNA of the CDR3 is TGTGCCAGCACCACCGGAGGGAGCTCCTACAATGAGCAGTTCTTC. Its protein is CASTTGGSSYNEQFF.

CDR3 loop: CASSYGAGSRETQYF. Written as DNA, the CDR3 is TGTGCCAGCAGTTACGGGGCGGGGTCCAGGGAGACCCAGTACTTC. This chain uses TRBV6-5 with TRBJ2-5; D is perhaps TRBD2 (6 bases). The CDR3 is made up of 15 amino acids. The V gene's germline CDR1 is MNHEY and CDR2 SVGAGI. V was trimmed by 2 bases and J by 5 bases, leaving 15 bases between them.

In this sample, this clone turned up once. The J gene is TRBJ1-3, the V gene TRBV7-2; 9 positions agree with TRBD1. Trimming removed 5 bases from V and 0 bases from J; junction bases left unmatched: 5. Germline V gives CDR1 SGHTA, CDR2 FQGNSA. CDR3 size: 16 residues. CDR3 DNA: TGTGCCAGCAGCGTCCGACAGGGGGACTCTGGAAACACCATATATTTT. As protein: CASSVRQGDSGNTIYF.

This chain links TRBV5-6 with TRBJ1-2; D not resolved. Germline V gene data show CDR1 as SGHDT and CDR2 as YYEEEE. V lost 4 bases and J 2 bases, leaving 12 bases between the germline ends. The CDR3 is 14 amino acids. In DNA, the CDR3 is TGTGCCAGCAGCCCAGTTTCTAGGAACTATGGCTACACCTTC. As protein: CASSPVSRNYGYTF. The whole variable domain, filled in from reference TRBV5-6 and TRBJ1-2, reads DAGVTQSPTHLIKTRGQQVTLRCSPKSGHDTVSWYQQALGQGPQFIFQYYEEEERQRGNFPDRFSGHQFPNYSSELNVNALLLGDSALYLCASSPVSRNYGYTFGSGTRLTVV.

J is TRBJ2-2 and V is TRBV5-4; 8 nucleotides align to TRBD2. This CDR3 comprises 16 residues. The J segment lost 0 bases and the V segment lost 0 bases, leaving 1 base of the junction unmatched. Germline lookup yields CDR1 SGHNT and CDR2 YYREEE (reference sequence). The CDR3 nucleotides are TGTGCCAGCAGCTTGGAAGCGGGAGCGAACACCGGGGAGCTGTTTTTT. Protein sequence: CASSLEAGANTGELFF.

In its sample, this clone was seen a few times. V usage is TRBV7-2 and J usage is TRBJ2-7; D possibly corresponds to TRBD1 (6 bases). The CDR3 covers 13 residues. Trimming stripped 8 bases from V and 2 bases from J, with 13 bases between. The germline V gene encodes CDR1 SGHTA and CDR2 FQGNSA. The CDR3 bases are TGTGCCAGCGGGAACAGGGCCCCCTACGAGCAGTACTTC. Translated: CASGNRAPYEQYF.